This is a list of T cell receptor beta chains from one sample in a study of blood T cell repertoires in COVID-19. Method: immunoSEQ multiplex PCR; TCRdb's copy keeps in-frame clones and lacks some. The top ten hold 4% to 4.5% of the sample, which has about 96,000 clones, over 85% seen once. Specimen: peripheral blood. All receptors come from a human donor with COVID-19, enrolled during active disease. The donor label of this sample is uncertain. Both conserved end residues are part of each CDR3. The order of the fields is V gene, D gene, J gene, clone size, CDR3 DNA, CDR3 protein. A D gene is named only where the DNA matches it firmly. Size is stated for part of the rows, as once, few or many counts, or as a class when the clone is expanded.

v_gene: TRBV6-5; d_gene: TRBD1; j_gene: TRBJ2-7; abundance: NA; CDR3nt: TGTGCCAGCCGAAAGGGACAGGGAAGCTCCTACGAGCAGTACTTC; CDR3aa: CASRKGQGSSYEQYF
v_gene: TRBV6-6; d_gene: NA; j_gene: TRBJ1-6; abundance: NA; CDR3nt: TGTGCCACACACCATGGGAGCTCCTATAATTCACCCCTCCACTTT; CDR3aa: CATHHGSSYNSPLHF
v_gene: TRBV7-7; d_gene: TRBD1; j_gene: TRBJ1-4; abundance: NA; CDR3nt: TGTGCCAGCAGCCCCACAGGGGCCCCTAATGAAAAACTGTTTTTT; CDR3aa: CASSPTGAPNEKLFF
v_gene: TRBV3-1/TRBV3-2; d_gene: TRBD1; j_gene: TRBJ1-2; abundance: NA; CDR3nt: TGTGCCAGCAGCCAAGATCTCAACAGGGGAAGCGGCTACACCTTC; CDR3aa: CASSQDLNRGSGYTF
v_gene: TRBV6-5; d_gene: NA; j_gene: TRBJ2-7; abundance: NA; CDR3nt: TGTGCCAGCTTTCCTCGAGACGAGCAGTACTTC; CDR3aa: CASFPRDEQYF
v_gene: TRBV21-1; d_gene: NA; j_gene: TRBJ1-5; abundance: NA; CDR3nt: TGTGCCAGCAGCAAAGCAAGGGGGCGTCAGCCCCAGCATTTT; CDR3aa: CASSKARGRQPQHF
v_gene: TRBV7-9; d_gene: NA; j_gene: TRBJ2-7; abundance: NA; CDR3nt: TGTGCCAGCAGCCTTCCGCCGACAGCCTACGAGCAGTACTTC; CDR3aa: CASSLPPTAYEQYF
v_gene: TRBV11-3; d_gene: TRBD1; j_gene: TRBJ2-7; abundance: NA; CDR3nt: TGTGCCAGCAGCTTAGGACAGGGGATCCACGAGCAGTACTTC; CDR3aa: CASSLGQGIHEQYF
v_gene: TRBV7-9; d_gene: TRBD1; j_gene: TRBJ2-7; abundance: once; CDR3nt: TGTGCCAGCAGCGCCGCGCAGGGGGTCGCCTTTCGCTTC; CDR3aa: CASSAAQGVAFRF
v_gene: TRBV13; d_gene: TRBD2; j_gene: TRBJ2-1; abundance: NA; CDR3nt: TGTGCCAGCAGCCCGACCTCCGGGACTAGCGGCCATCTATTCAATGAGCAGTTCTTC; CDR3aa: CASSPTSGTSGHLFNEQFF
v_gene: TRBV5-1; d_gene: TRBD1; j_gene: TRBJ1-5; abundance: NA; CDR3nt: TGCGCCAGCAGCTTGTTGCCGACAGGGCAGGGCAATCAGCCCCAGCATTTT; CDR3aa: CASSLLPTGQGNQPQHF
v_gene: TRBV11-1; d_gene: TRBD1; j_gene: TRBJ1-6; abundance: NA; CDR3nt: TGTGCCAGCAGCCGCCATTCGACAGGGGCTTCACCCCTCCACTTT; CDR3aa: CASSRHSTGASPLHF
v_gene: TRBV4-1; d_gene: NA; j_gene: TRBJ2-5; abundance: NA; CDR3nt: TGCGCCAGCAGCCAGCCCGGACAGCAACAACAAGAGACCCAGTACTTC; CDR3aa: CASSQPGQQQQETQYF
v_gene: TRBV5-1; d_gene: NA; j_gene: TRBJ1-1; abundance: NA; CDR3nt: TGCGCCAGCAGCTTCCGGGGGGGCCGCTATCCCGAGGGTGCTTTCTTT; CDR3aa: CASSFRGGRYPEGAFF
v_gene: TRBV10-3; d_gene: NA; j_gene: TRBJ2-1; abundance: NA; CDR3nt: TGTGCCATCAGTGAGACTAGCACGGGGGATGAGCAGTTCTTC; CDR3aa: CAISETSTGDEQFF
v_gene: TRBV6-6; d_gene: TRBD1; j_gene: TRBJ1-1; abundance: NA; CDR3nt: TGTGCCAGCGTACCCTCGGGGCAGGGGGACGCTGAAGCTTTCTTT; CDR3aa: CASVPSGQGDAEAFF
v_gene: TRBV12-3/TRBV12-4; d_gene: TRBD2; j_gene: TRBJ2-7; abundance: NA; CDR3nt: TGTGCCAGCAGTTTACGGGGGGTAGGCGAGCAGTACTTC; CDR3aa: CASSLRGVGEQYF
v_gene: TRBV27; d_gene: NA; j_gene: TRBJ1-2; abundance: NA; CDR3nt: TGTGCCAGCAGACCCGACAGGAAAGCTAACTATGGCTACACCTTC; CDR3aa: CASRPDRKANYGYTF
v_gene: TRBV6-5; d_gene: NA; j_gene: TRBJ1-1; abundance: few; CDR3nt: TGTGCCAGCAGCCAACAGGGACCGAACACTGAAGCTTTCTTT; CDR3aa: CASSQQGPNTEAFF
v_gene: TRBV6-5; d_gene: TRBD2; j_gene: TRBJ2-7; abundance: NA; CDR3nt: TGTGCCAGCAGTTACTCGTTAGCGGGAAACGACGAGCAGTACTTC; CDR3aa: CASSYSLAGNDEQYF
v_gene: TRBV7-6; d_gene: TRBD1; j_gene: TRBJ2-7; abundance: NA; CDR3nt: TGTGCCAGCAGCTCGGGGACAGGGTTTGGCGAGCAGTACTTC; CDR3aa: CASSSGTGFGEQYF
v_gene: TRBV10-3; d_gene: TRBD1; j_gene: TRBJ1-2; abundance: NA; CDR3nt: TGTGCCATCAGTGATTCCGGCCAGGGGGCATATGGCTACACCTTC; CDR3aa: CAISDSGQGAYGYTF
v_gene: TRBV5-1; d_gene: TRBD1; j_gene: TRBJ2-1; abundance: NA; CDR3nt: TGCGCCAGCACCGTGACGACAGGGGGCGCGAGAAATGAGCAGTTCTTC; CDR3aa: CASTVTTGGARNEQFF
v_gene: TRBV10-2; d_gene: NA; j_gene: TRBJ2-7; abundance: NA; CDR3nt: TGCGCCATTGGCGGGCGGAACTCCTACGAGCAGTACTTC; CDR3aa: CAIGGRNSYEQYF
v_gene: TRBV18; d_gene: NA; j_gene: TRBJ2-1; abundance: NA; CDR3nt: TGTGCCAGCTCACCAGTCCACACGGGGTACAATGAGCAGTTCTTC; CDR3aa: CASSPVHTGYNEQFF
v_gene: TRBV10-3; d_gene: NA; j_gene: TRBJ1-1; abundance: NA; CDR3nt: TGTGCCACCAACGCCCGGGAGCCGAACACTGAAGCTTTCTTT; CDR3aa: CATNAREPNTEAFF
v_gene: TRBV6-1; d_gene: NA; j_gene: TRBJ1-5; abundance: NA; CDR3nt: TGTGCCAGCAGTGACGAGGGTGGGGTTCAGCCCCAGCATTTT; CDR3aa: CASSDEGGVQPQHF
v_gene: TRBV20-1; d_gene: TRBD2; j_gene: TRBJ2-1; abundance: NA; CDR3nt: TGCAGTGCTAGTACGGGACTAGCGGGCGATGAGCAGTTCTTC; CDR3aa: CSASTGLAGDEQFF
v_gene: TRBV18; d_gene: NA; j_gene: TRBJ1-1; abundance: NA; CDR3nt: TGTGCCAGCTCACCCCTGACAGAGCCGAACACTGAAGCTTTCTTT; CDR3aa: CASSPLTEPNTEAFF
v_gene: TRBV10-3; d_gene: TRBD1; j_gene: TRBJ1-1; abundance: NA; CDR3nt: TGTGCCATCAGCGACAGGGAGGACACTGAAGCTTTCTTT; CDR3aa: CAISDREDTEAFF
v_gene: TRBV10-3; d_gene: TRBD1; j_gene: TRBJ2-7; abundance: NA; CDR3nt: TGTGCCATCAGTGAAGGGACAGGGGGTCGATCCGAGCAGTACTTC; CDR3aa: CAISEGTGGRSEQYF
v_gene: TRBV7-3; d_gene: NA; j_gene: TRBJ2-5; abundance: NA; CDR3nt: TGTGCCAGCAGCTCCCCCGGAGAGACCCAGTACTTC; CDR3aa: CASSSPGETQYF
v_gene: TRBV2; d_gene: NA; j_gene: TRBJ1-5; abundance: NA; CDR3nt: TGTGCCAGCAGTACTCAGGGTTTTAACAATCAGCCCCAGCATTTT; CDR3aa: CASSTQGFNNQPQHF
v_gene: TRBV15; d_gene: TRBD2; j_gene: TRBJ2-2; abundance: NA; CDR3nt: TGTGCCACCAGCAGAGATCTCTTACTAGCGGGAGGAACCGGGGAGCTGTTTTTT; CDR3aa: CATSRDLLLAGGTGELFF
v_gene: TRBV2; d_gene: NA; j_gene: TRBJ2-1; abundance: NA; CDR3nt: TGTGCCAGCAGTAGGAGGACAGCTTACAATGAGCAGTTCTTC; CDR3aa: CASSRRTAYNEQFF
v_gene: TRBV2; d_gene: NA; j_gene: TRBJ1-5; abundance: NA; CDR3nt: TGTGCCAGCAGTGAATATAGCAATCAGCCCCAGCATTTT; CDR3aa: CASSEYSNQPQHF
v_gene: TRBV7-3; d_gene: NA; j_gene: TRBJ2-1; abundance: NA; CDR3nt: TGTGCCAGCAGCTTAAAGCGGGTTAAGCTCGTAGTCGATGAGCAGTTCTTC; CDR3aa: CASSLKRVKLVVDEQFF
v_gene: TRBV20-1; d_gene: TRBD2; j_gene: TRBJ2-1; abundance: NA; CDR3nt: TGCAGTGCTAGTCCGGCTAGCGGGCCTCCCTACAATGAGCAGTTCTTC; CDR3aa: CSASPASGPPYNEQFF
v_gene: TRBV4-1; d_gene: NA; j_gene: TRBJ2-5; abundance: once; CDR3nt: TGCGCCAGCAGCCAAGAACCAGGGGAAGAGACCCAGTACTTC; CDR3aa: CASSQEPGEETQYF
v_gene: TRBV7-9; d_gene: TRBD1; j_gene: TRBJ1-5; abundance: NA; CDR3nt: TGTGCCAGCAGTCCAAGGGGGCTCCATCAGCCCCAGCATTTT; CDR3aa: CASSPRGLHQPQHF